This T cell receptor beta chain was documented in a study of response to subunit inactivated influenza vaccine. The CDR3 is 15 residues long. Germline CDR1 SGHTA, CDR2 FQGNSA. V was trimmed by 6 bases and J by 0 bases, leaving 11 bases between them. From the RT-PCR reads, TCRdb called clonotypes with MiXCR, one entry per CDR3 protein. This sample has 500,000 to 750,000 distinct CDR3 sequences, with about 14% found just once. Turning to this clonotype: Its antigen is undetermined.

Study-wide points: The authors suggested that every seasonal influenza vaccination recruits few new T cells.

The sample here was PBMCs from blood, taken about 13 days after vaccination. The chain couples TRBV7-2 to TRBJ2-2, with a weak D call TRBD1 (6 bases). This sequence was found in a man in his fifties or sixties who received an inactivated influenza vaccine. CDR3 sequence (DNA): TGTGCCAGCAGAAGACAGGCCGCGAACACCGGGGAGCTGTTTTTT. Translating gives CASRRQAANTGELFF. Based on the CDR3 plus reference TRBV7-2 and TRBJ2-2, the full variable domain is GAGVSQSPSNKVTEKGKDVELRCDPISGHTALYWYRQSLGQGLEFLIYFQGNSAPDKSGLPSDRFSAERTGGSVSTLTIQRTQQEDSAVYLCASRRQAANTGELFFGEGSRLTVL.